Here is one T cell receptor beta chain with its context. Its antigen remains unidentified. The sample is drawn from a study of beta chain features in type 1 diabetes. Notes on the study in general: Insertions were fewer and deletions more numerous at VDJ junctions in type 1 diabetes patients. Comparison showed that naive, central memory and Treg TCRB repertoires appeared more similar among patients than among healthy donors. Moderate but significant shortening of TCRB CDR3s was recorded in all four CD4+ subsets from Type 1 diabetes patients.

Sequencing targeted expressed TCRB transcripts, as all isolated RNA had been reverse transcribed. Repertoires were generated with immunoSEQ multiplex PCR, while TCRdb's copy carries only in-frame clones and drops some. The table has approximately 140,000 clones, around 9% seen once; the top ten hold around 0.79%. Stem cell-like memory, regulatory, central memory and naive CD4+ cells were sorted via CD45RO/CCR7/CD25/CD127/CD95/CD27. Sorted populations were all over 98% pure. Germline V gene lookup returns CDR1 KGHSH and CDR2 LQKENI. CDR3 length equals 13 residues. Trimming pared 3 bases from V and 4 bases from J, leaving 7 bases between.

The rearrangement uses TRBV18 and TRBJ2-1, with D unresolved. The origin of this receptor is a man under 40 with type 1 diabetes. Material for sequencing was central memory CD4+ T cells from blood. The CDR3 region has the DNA TGTGCCAGCTCACCGCAGATTTACAATGAGCAGTTCTTC. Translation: CASSPQIYNEQFF. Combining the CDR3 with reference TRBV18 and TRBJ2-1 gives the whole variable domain NAGVMQNPRHLVRRRGQEARLRCSPMKGHSHVYWYRQLPEEGLKFMVYLQKENIIDESGMPKERFSAEFPKEGPSILRIQQVVRGDSAAYFCASSPQIYNEQFFGPGTRLTVL.